This TCR beta chain is from a study of technical replicates of blood from a handful of donors. V lost 2 bases, J lost 4 bases, and 7 bases stayed unmatched. This CDR3 has 15 amino acids. The V gene's germline CDR1 is SGHTA and CDR2 FQGTGA. The data were produced by immunoSEQ multiplex PCR, yet TCRdb's version contains in-frame clones alone and is incomplete. The sample has roughly 66,000 clones, around 87% seen once. The sequencing input was PBMCs. The chain uses TRBV7-3 and TRBJ2-5; TRBD1 matches 7 bases. This receptor was taken from a human donor in good health. Some clones in this sample may be carry-over from other donors' samples. The CDR3 nucleotides read TGTGCCAGCAGCTTAGGATACGACAGGGTAGAGACCCAGTACTTC. Translating gives CASSLGYDRVETQYF.